Listed here is a single T cell receptor beta chain. Its antigen is not identified. The sample originates from a study of cytomegalovirus exposure and HLA in healthy donors. Study in general: In terms of ancestry, the Caucasian-associated cluster contained about four fifths of the approximately 380 genotyped donors. Study outcomes and limitations: Most TCR beta V segments were productive about 87% or about 30% of the time in an earlier analysis. With later analysis, a missense DCLRE1C variant became linked to TCR beta V- and J-gene trimming. Cytomegalovirus association was listed for under 200 TCR beta chains.

13 Jbeta primers and 60 Vbeta primers were used for the PCR. Generated by immunoSEQ multiplex PCR, the TCRdb table keeps only in-frame clones and is missing some. This sample carries about 280,000 clones, 70% to 90% of them seen once, and the ten largest clones take approximately 2.4%. Source material: PBMCs. This sequence originates from a woman aged 18-29 years in good health and CMV-seronegative.

DNA of the CDR3: TGTGCCAGCAGGGGACTTGCGCAAGAGACCCAGTACTTC. Translated: CASRGLAQETQYF. This chain connects TRBV7-3 to TRBJ2-5; D perhaps matches TRBD2 (6 bases). The germline V gene encodes CDR1 SGHTA and CDR2 FQGTGA. V shed 6 bases and J shed 2 bases, with 10 bases lying between them. The CDR3 is 13 residues long.